These T cell receptor beta chains were read from a single sample in a study of T cells in narcolepsy. Repertoires were generated with immunoSEQ multiplex PCR, while TCRdb's copy carries only in-frame clones and drops some. The sample has fewer than 30,000 clones, roughly 86% seen once. Sample: CD45RA- memory CD4+ T cells from PBMCs. All receptors come from a human donor with narcolepsy. Both conserved end residues are part of each CDR3. The D gene is left open where the match is weak. The size entry is marked missing in some rows and otherwise reads once, few, many or a size class.

clone_size,d_call,v_call,j_call,cdr3_aa,cdr3_nt
.,.,TRBV28,TRBJ1-5,CASSLGSIAGLSQPQHF,TGTGCCAGCAGTTTAGGTAGCATAGCAGGGCTCAGTCAGCCCCAGCATTTT
.,.,TRBV4-2,TRBJ2-1,CASSQGGRSNEQFF,TGTGCCAGCAGCCAAGGGGGCAGGAGCAATGAGCAGTTCTTC
.,.,TRBV5-8,TRBJ2-4,CASSREGQGKNIQYF,TGTGCCAGCAGCCGGGAGGGACAGGGCAAAAACATTCAGTACTTC
.,TRBD1,TRBV5-1,TRBJ1-3,CASSPSGTGGGNTIYF,TGCGCCAGCAGCCCGTCGGGGACAGGGGGAGGAAACACCATATATTTT
.,.,TRBV25-1,TRBJ1-4,CASSAYGQEKLFF,TGTGCCAGCAGTGCTTACGGACAGGAAAAACTGTTTTTT
.,.,TRBV7-9,TRBJ1-4,CASSVAGSNEKLFF,TGTGCCAGCAGCGTCGCCGGGTCTAATGAAAAACTGTTTTTT
once,TRBD1,TRBV6-1,TRBJ2-2,CASIRTGRLTGELFF,TGTGCCAGCATTAGGACAGGGAGATTGACCGGGGAGCTGTTTTTT
few,TRBD2,TRBV2,TRBJ2-3,CASSRTSKADTQYF,TGTGCCAGCAGTAGGACTAGCAAGGCAGATACGCAGTATTTT
.,TRBD2,TRBV29-1,TRBJ2-3,CSVVRGGTDTQYF,TGCAGCGTTGTACGGGGGGGCACAGATACGCAGTATTTT
.,.,TRBV7-2,TRBJ1-5,CASSVVGGNRQPQHF,TGTGCCAGCAGCGTAGTAGGGGGTAACCGTCAGCCCCAGCATTTT
.,.,TRBV6-5,TRBJ1-2,CASSYHPQNYGYTF,TGTGCCAGCAGTTACCACCCCCAGAACTATGGCTACACCTTC
.,TRBD1,TRBV7-2,TRBJ2-3,CASIPGGDDTQYF,TGTGCCAGCATCCCAGGGGGCGATGATACGCAGTATTTT
.,TRBD1,TRBV2,TRBJ1-4,CASSGYRDRVETNEKLFF,TGTGCCAGCAGTGGTTACCGGGACAGGGTTGAAACTAATGAAAAACTGTTTTTT
.,TRBD2,TRBV19,TRBJ2-1,CASRQSGLVYEQFF,TGTGCCAGTAGGCAATCGGGACTAGTCTATGAGCAGTTCTTC
.,.,TRBV5-1,TRBJ2-5,CASSSGAGALETQYF,TGCGCCAGCAGTTCAGGGGCAGGGGCTTTGGAGACCCAGTACTTC
once,TRBD1,TRBV5-4,TRBJ2-2,CASSSRQGSSTGELFF,TGTGCCAGCAGCTCCCGACAGGGCTCCAGCACCGGGGAGCTGTTTTTT
.,TRBD1,TRBV19,TRBJ2-2,CASNQPGQGAPGELFF,TGTGCCAGTAACCAACCGGGACAGGGGGCGCCCGGGGAGCTGTTTTTT
few,.,TRBV19,TRBJ1-2,CASNGLTYGYTF,TGTGCCAGTAACGGGCTGACATATGGCTACACCTTC
few,.,TRBV5-1,TRBJ1-2,CASSLGTEPLWGYTF,TGCGCCAGCAGCTTGGGGACGGAGCCACTTTGGGGCTACACCTTC
.,TRBD1,TRBV28,TRBJ1-2,CASSRQGEGGYTF,TGTGCCAGCAGCCGACAGGGGGAGGGAGGCTACACCTTC
.,.,TRBV2,TRBJ2-1,CASSATGHPPGEQFF,TGTGCCAGCAGTGCCACGGGACACCCTCCCGGTGAGCAGTTCTTC